This T cell receptor (beta chain) originates from a study of shared clonotypes between healthy human individuals (TCRdb year 2020). A note on the overall study: Two women and three men aged 18 to 49 years were included in the cohort. For each donor, CD4 naive and CD4 memory were each given three plates, CD8 naive was given two plates, and CD8 memory was given one plate. To estimate repertoire size and how much clonotypes are shared between individuals, the study performed deep sequencing of blood TCR repertoires from a handful of healthy adults. To increase sequencing depth and limit assay-specific biases, TCR repertoire library preparation and sequencing were carried out by different laboratories using diverse techniques. Each donor's leukapheresis produced roughly between roughly 0.85 and 9.5 billion PBMCs. Paper-wide results and their limitations: Sampling was limited to blood, and TCR repertoires in tissue likely differ from TCR repertoires in blood. Sharing across a handful of donors was observed for approximately 5% of naive CD4, 3.5% of naive CD8, 2.3% of memory CD4, and around 0.42% of memory CD8 clonotypes. Naive subsets generally had larger estimated clonotype richness than memory subsets did. Compared with non-shared clonotypes, the clonotypes found in all four sorted-subset donors had higher generation probabilities. Based on pairwise subsampling, the degree of clonotype sharing among donors was expected to be affected by sequencing depth. Because the study included a small number of donors, the genetic and exposure-history diversity represented was limited. Incomplete sequencing was indicated by rarefaction of sorted-subset datasets, despite the large sequencing depth.

The cysteine opens and the phenylalanine closes a CDR3 of 15 amino acids. Only CDR3 DNA is held: 45 bases, read in frame from base 1. V loses 4 bases at its end and J loses 4 bases; junction bases beyond the gene matches: 5. The germline V gene (reference sequence) specifies SEHNR as CDR1 and FQNEAQ as CDR2. Using the deep immunoSEQ assay, TCR CDR3 regions were amplified from genomic DNA by multiplex PCR. Genomic DNA extracted from each cell subset was distributed evenly over all wells of several immunoSEQ 96-well plates, and each plate served as one replicate. For sorted subsets, each replicate PCR was loaded with roughly 190 ng genomic DNA, equivalent to 25,000 to 30,000 T cell genomes. The purified libraries were quantified using a Qubit 3.0 fluorometer, sized with a Bioanalyzer 2100, and then quantified again using the KAPA Library Quantification kit. Every immunoSEQ 96-well plate was sequenced on a dedicated single-read 150-cycle Illumina NextSeq 550 flow cell. In the authors' own workflow: Because the immunoSEQ output held only junctional sequences and lacked quality scores, the filtering could not match the filtering applied to full-length reads. To assign V/J genes and CDR3, sequences were annotated using PyIR, a Python wrapper for IgBLAST v1.9, with IMGT germline references. Reads were filtered out if the reads had weak V/J assignments (E-value above 1e-6), no CDR3, stop codons, out-of-frame junctions, or ambiguous translated residues. V3J clonotypes were defined as sequences sharing the same inferred V gene, J gene, and CDR3 amino acid sequence. Percentage overlap between repertoires was computed as shared unique clonotypes divided by the size of the smaller repertoire. Richness of each repertoire was evaluated using RTK rarefaction, the Chao1 estimator, and Recon v2.1 estimates of unobserved clonotypes. For all TCRbeta clonotypes obtained by the gDNA method from a few donors, generation probabilities were computed with OLGA. TCRdb obtained this table from immuneACCESS and retained in-frame rearrangements with V and J assigned. These tables miss some clones; where compared with another copy, unresolved V genes account for less than half of the shortfall, and the remainder is unexplained. The DNA gave D and trimming, while V, J and clone size come from that table. For this sample there are a few million clones; around 90% appear just once. The biggest ten clones account for approximately 0.4% of the sample.

Healthy HIV-negative adults with no recently reported acute infections or vaccinations were included as donors. All donors were Caucasian adults living in Nashville, Tennessee, USA. CD4+ T cells were enriched by magnetic negative selection, after which naive cells were positively selected on CD45RA and the negative fraction was taken as the memory subset. Blood was obtained by leukapheresis, after which PBMCs were separated by Ficoll-Histopaque density gradient centrifugation and cryopreserved in liquid nitrogen vapor phase. Analytical flow cytometry was used to check the purity and quantity of each magnetically sorted T cell population. From each sorted fraction, genomic DNA was isolated and quantified by UV absorbance on a Nanodrop 2000c. Of note for this clone: What antigen it recognizes has not been identified. No much larger clone is present one base from it, and per-base qualities are unavailable.

The source of this sequence is a man aged 18 to 30 in good health. Some clones in this sample may be carry-over from other donors' samples. The chain is made from TRBV7-9 and TRBJ2-3; TRBD1 matches 10 bases in the middle. Sequenced: naive CD4+ T cells from PBMCs. The sample's cell subset or site label, in plain terms: CD45RA+ positively selected. The CDR3 protein sequence reads: CASSWGQGFPDTQYF. Here is the DNA: TGTGCCAGCAGCTGGGGACAGGGGTTCCCAGATACGCAGTATTTT.